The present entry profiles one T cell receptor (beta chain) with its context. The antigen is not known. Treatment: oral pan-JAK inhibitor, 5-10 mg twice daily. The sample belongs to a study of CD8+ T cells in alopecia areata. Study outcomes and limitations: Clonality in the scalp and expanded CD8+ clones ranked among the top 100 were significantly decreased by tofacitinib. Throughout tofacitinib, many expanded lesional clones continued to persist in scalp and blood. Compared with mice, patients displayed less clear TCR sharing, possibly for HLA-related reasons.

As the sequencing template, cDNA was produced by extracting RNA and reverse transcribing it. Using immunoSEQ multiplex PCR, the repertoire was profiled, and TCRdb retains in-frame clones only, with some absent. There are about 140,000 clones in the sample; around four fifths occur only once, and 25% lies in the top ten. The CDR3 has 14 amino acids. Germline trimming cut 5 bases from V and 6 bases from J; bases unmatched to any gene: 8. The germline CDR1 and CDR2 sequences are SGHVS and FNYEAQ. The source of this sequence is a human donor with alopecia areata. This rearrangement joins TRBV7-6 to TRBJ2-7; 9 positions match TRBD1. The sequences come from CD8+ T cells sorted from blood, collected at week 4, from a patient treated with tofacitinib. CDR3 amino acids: CASSIRTGGREQYF. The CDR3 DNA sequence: TGTGCCAGCAGCATACGCACAGGGGGCCGCGAGCAGTACTTC.